This entry lists 4 T cell receptor beta chains sequenced from one sample in a study of T-cell memory formation after mild COVID-19. TCRdb processed the 5' RACE reads anew with MiXCR; each CDR3 protein has one entry. The table has 310,000 or so distinct CDR3 sequences, approximately 16% seen once. Sequences were obtained from PBMCs or a T cell subset sorted from them (not recorded which). The receptors stem from a man between 18 and 29 years old who had mild COVID-19 (a few samples of this study predate the infection). Cell type and time point are not known.

This clonotype was seen a handful of times. V is TRBV4-1 and J is TRBJ1-1, with no clear D. Between the trimmed V and J ends, which lost 2 bases and 3 bases, there was a span of 13 bases. This CDR3 spans 15 amino acids. Germline V CDR1 and CDR2: MGHRA, YSYEKL. Here the CDR3 reads CASSQQSNSDTEAFF. The CDR3 DNA reads as TGCGCCAGCAGCCAACAAAGTAACAGCGACACTGAAGCTTTCTTT.

The chain uses TRBV7-9 and TRBJ2-1, with D perhaps assigned TRBD1 or TRBD2 (5 bases each). The CDR3 sequence is 17 residues long. CDR1 is SEHNR and CDR2 is FQNEAQ in the germline V gene (reference sequence). V was trimmed by 8 bases and J by 6 bases, leaving 26 bases between them. The CDR3 sequence: CASSGTVKLTVGNEQFF. CDR3 in DNA: TGTGCCAGCTCCGGGACGGTGAAGCTCACCGTGGGCAATGAGCAGTTCTTC.

J is TRBJ2-3 and V is TRBV7-2, with 9 bases aligning to TRBD1. There are 16 residues in the CDR3. Germline lookup yields CDR1 SGHTA and CDR2 FQGNSA. V gave up 5 bases and J gave up 4 bases; unmatched junction bases: 10. The CDR3 DNA reads as TGTGCCAGCAGCCCCCACAGGGGGCAAATTGCAGATACGCAGTATTTT. Encoded protein: CASSPHRGQIADTQYF.

The table lists this clonotype with many counts. The chain recombines TRBV7-2 with TRBJ1-6; D gene ambiguous. Germline CDR1 and CDR2: SGHTA and FQGNSA. The CDR3 has 12 amino acids. Trimming pared 1 base from V and 12 bases from J, leaving 7 bases between. CDR3 nucleotides: TGTGCCAGCAGCTTAGGGCCAAGACCCCTCCACTTT. Protein product: CASSLGPRPLHF.